This TCR beta chain was sequenced in a study of T cell clonality in common variable immunodeficiency. Study-level findings and limits: Links between repertoire features and CVID complications were heterogeneity-limited. T cell subpopulation sequencing would be needed to explain CVID clonality.

This clone was observed many times. What it binds is unknown. Read coverage stops 3 residues before the CDR3 terminus; the germline J gene supplies the remainder. Sequencing was performed with immunoSEQ multiplex PCR; in TCRdb, only in-frame clones are kept and a portion is missing. This sample has about 37,000 clones and no singletons, with around 1% in the ten largest. J lost 7 bases, V lost 0 bases, and 9 bases had no gene match. The CDR3 spans 16 residues. The chain has TRBV12-3 or TRBV12-4 and TRBJ2-5; 9 nucleotides agree with TRBD2. The sequenced material came from peripheral blood mononuclear cells. This clonotype was obtained from a person aged 18 to 75 in good health. The sequenced CDR3 bases are TGTGCCAGCAGTTTAGCGCGGGGGGGGCCCCGGGGGACC. Translated: CASSLARGGPRGT. In full, the CDR3 reads CASSLARGGPRGTQYF.